This TCR beta chain was sequenced in a study of monozygotic twins with inflammatory bowel disease. CDR3 length: 16 residues. Germline V CDR1 and CDR2: MGHRA, YSYEKL. Whole blood without T cell sorting served as the source of isolated total RNA. TCRdb processed the 5' RACE reads again and assigns one entry to each CDR3 protein, with no DNA. This sample's clone table lists about 140,000 distinct CDR3 sequences. Specimen: blood. The V gene is TRBV4-1, the J gene TRBJ2-5; TCRdb indicates TRBD2, and absent DNA this call remains unverified. The receptor was isolated from a human donor with ulcerative colitis or Crohn's disease, or a healthy co-twin of an affected twin (not recorded which). CDR3 loop: CASSQESGGSRETQYF.